The rows below give T cell receptor beta chains drawn from one sample of a study of control samples from healthy donors and cancer patients. Assay used: immunoSEQ multiplex PCR; TCRdb lists only in-frame clones, some missing. Of about 12,000 clones in the sample, more than 75% were seen once. Sequencing was performed on formalin-fixed, paraffin-embedded tissue. All receptors come from a male donor with melanoma. Both conserved end residues are part of each CDR3.

v_gene	j_gene	CDR3aa
TRBV4-2	TRBJ2-1	CASSQDMSGKADEQFF
TRBV12-3/TRBV12-4	TRBJ1-2	CASSRQYGYTF
TRBV12-5	TRBJ1-2	CASGLATGNYGYTF
TRBV9	TRBJ2-7	CASSTWDRDEQYF
TRBV18	TRBJ2-3	CASSRRAGGHTDTQYF
TRBV15	TRBJ1-5	CATSRTERGNQPQHF
TRBV7-9	TRBJ2-3	CASSPRPLRTATDTQYF
TRBV27	TRBJ1-2	CASSLQGEYFYGYTF
TRBV4-1	TRBJ1-1	CASSQVLYSGGTEAFF
TRBV7-9	TRBJ1-4	CASSREPNEKLFF
TRBV5-1	TRBJ2-3	CASSLGIGRAADTQYF
TRBV6-2/TRBV6-3	TRBJ2-2	CASSYDGGELFF
TRBV5-1	TRBJ1-2	CASSEDRYIVFF
TRBV10-3	TRBJ2-7	CAISDGEGQYF
TRBV25-1	TRBJ2-3	CASSEWGGSGTDTQYF
TRBV10-3	TRBJ1-6	CAISNPLTGGNSPLHF
TRBV9	TRBJ1-2	CASSVSSRYNYGYTF
TRBV4-1	TRBJ2-1	CASSQGDEQFF
TRBV19	TRBJ1-2	CASSRTGTGANYGYTF
TRBV3-1/TRBV3-2	TRBJ2-5	CASGLGGETQYF
TRBV4-2	TRBJ2-3	CASSQELLAGPDTQYF
TRBV5-4	TRBJ2-1	CASSLTSGTYNEQFF
TRBV4-2	TRBJ1-1	CASSQEWDTEAFF
TRBV29-1	TRBJ1-5	CSAQGQGRGQPQHF
TRBV6-5	TRBJ1-5	CASASGGNQPQHF
TRBV28	TRBJ1-1	CASSLPGQLNTEAFF
TRBV4-2	TRBJ2-7	CASSPWTSGYEQYF
TRBV7-9	TRBJ2-5	CASSSGRETQYF
TRBV7-9	TRBJ2-5	CAGGVTRRRLETQYF
TRBV6-5	TRBJ2-5	CASSLSGGFETQYF
TRBV19	TRBJ2-5	CASSAPSGTRRGQETQYF
TRBV6-1	TRBJ2-2	CASSEAPTWYGLAGTNTGELFF
TRBV6-2/TRBV6-3	TRBJ1-1	CASSGRQGPGEAFF
TRBV7-9	TRBJ2-2	CASSPQVSNTGELFF
TRBV7-9	TRBJ2-7	CASSNNLYEQYF
TRBV6-5	TRBJ1-4	CASSSRFGTNEKLFF
TRBV25-1	TRBJ1-3	CASSPLLTTSGNTIYF
TRBV5-6	TRBJ1-5	CASSLRENNQPQHF
TRBV21-1	TRBJ2-3	CASKVQHARASPTDTQYF
TRBV4-1	TRBJ2-7	CASSWVWEVGTVFYEQYF
TRBV14	TRBJ1-1	CASSQSFGTEAFF
TRBV19	TRBJ2-3	CASSTSGLAGTDTQYF
TRBV27	TRBJ1-1	CASSLSEGTEAFF
TRBV7-2	TRBJ1-1	CASSLEQRNTEAFF
TRBV11-2	TRBJ1-2	CASSSSPRTASYGYTF
TRBV6-5	TRBJ2-1	CASRGSYNEQFF
TRBV18	TRBJ1-1	CASSSNRPVNTEAFF
TRBV7-9	TRBJ2-1	CASSLVQGHNEQFF
TRBV7-8	TRBJ1-2	CASSPGHKPNYGYTF
TRBV6-6	TRBJ1-5	CASSEGGSNQPQHF
TRBV5-7	TRBJ2-7	CASSLGTSDYEQYF
TRBV7-9	TRBJ1-3	CASSLGWAASSGNTIYF